Shown below are 10 T cell receptor beta chains from a single sample sequenced in a study of regulatory T cells in long-lasting Graves disease. The time point denotes: newly diagnosed GD, antithyroid drugs for less than 3 months. PBMC RNA was the source of the TCR library. Sequencing libraries for TCR beta were prepared with iRepertoire HTBI primers and Arm-PCR of CDR3 regions. From the multiplex PCR reads, TCRdb called clonotypes with MiXCR, one entry per CDR3 protein. The sample holds about 520,000 distinct CDR3 sequences; 12% are singletons and the top ten take about 8.9%. Another study also made use of these data, one on T cells in Graves' hyperthyroidism and ophthalmopathy.

Sequenced material: peripheral blood mononuclear cells (PBMCs), taken at new diagnosis, from a patient treated with antithyroid drugs. Receptors were obtained from a woman aged 30 to 39 with Graves disease.

This clonotype was counted a few times. CDR3 protein: CASSYLPQGNIQYF. CDR3 DNA sequence: TGTGCCAGCAGCTACCTACCCCAGGGGAACATTCAGTACTTC. The genes are TRBV7-2 and TRBJ2-4; D perhaps matches TRBD1 (6 bases). Germline CDR1 and CDR2: SGHTA and FQGNSA. The CDR3 has 14 amino acids. V was cut by 4 bases and J by 7 bases, with 14 bases left in between.

Ten or more counts support this clonotype. The rearrangement joins TRBV9 to TRBJ2-7; tentatively, D is TRBD1 (6 bases). The CDR3 loop spans 13 amino acids. CDR1 and CDR2 from the germline V gene are SGDLS and YYNGEE. V dropped 3 bases and J dropped 5 bases, with 12 bases sitting between them. CDR3 in DNA: TGTGCCAGCAGCGAGCCGCAGGGGAACGAGCAGTACTTC. Its protein product is CASSEPQGNEQYF.

This clonotype was found many times. The J gene is TRBJ2-3, the V gene TRBV5-1, with 8 bases identical to TRBD1. Per germline, CDR1 SGHRS and CDR2 YFSETQ. CDR3 size: 14 residues. V lost 5 bases to trimming and J lost 3 bases; unmatched junction nucleotides: 5. CDR3 in amino acids: CASRGQGVTDTQYF. DNA of the CDR3: TGCGCCAGCAGAGGACAGGGAGTAACAGATACGCAGTATTTT. Together with reference TRBV5-1 and TRBJ2-3, the CDR3 gives the full variable domain: KAGVTQTPRYLIKTRGQQVTLSCSPISGHRSVSWYQQTPGQGLQFLFEYFSETQRNKGNFPGRFSGRQFSNSRSEMNVSTLELGDSALYLCASRGQGVTDTQYFGPGTRLTVL.

This clonotype came up many times. V usage is TRBV4-2 and J usage is TRBJ2-1; 9 bases fit TRBD2. The CDR3 extends over 15 amino acids. J was trimmed by 4 bases and V by 5 bases; bases with no gene match: 6. Germline V lookup: CDR1 LGHNA, CDR2 YNFKEQ. The CDR3: CASSEREALYNEQFF. The CDR3 DNA is TGTGCCAGCAGCGAGCGGGAGGCTTTGTACAATGAGCAGTTCTTC.

This clonotype was seen many times. The rearrangement uses TRBV6-1 and TRBJ2-2; TRBD2 might be the D (5 bases). Trimming shortened V by 8 bases and J by 3 bases, and 10 bases separated the two germline ends. The germline CDR1 and CDR2 sequences are MNHNS and SASEGT. The CDR3 runs to 13 residues. CDR3 loop: CASEGLYTGELFF. For the CDR3, the DNA is TGTGCCAGCGAAGGACTGTACACCGGGGAGCTGTTTTTT.

The rearrangement links TRBV7-3 to TRBJ1-1, with D perhaps TRBD1 (5 bases). The CDR3 spans 14 residues. The germline CDR1 and CDR2 sequences are SGHTA and FQGTGA. Deletions cut 2 bases from V and 1 base from J, with 8 bases between. In nucleotides, the CDR3 is TGTGCCAGCAGCTTAGGGACCCAGAACACTGAAGCTTTCTTT. Translated, it gives CASSLGTQNTEAFF.

This chain joins TRBV9 and TRBJ1-6; D ambiguous. In germline, CDR1 is SGDLS, CDR2 YYNGEE. This CDR3 has 17 residues. Deletions cut 1 base from V and 0 bases from J, with 11 bases between. The CDR3: CASSVSAGSSYNSPLHF. DNA for the CDR3: TGTGCCAGCAGCGTAAGCGCGGGAAGCTCCTATAATTCACCCCTCCACTTT.

The table lists this clonotype with many counts. The chain couples TRBV5-1 to TRBJ2-1; 7 bases line up with TRBD1. From germline, CDR1 is SGHRS and CDR2 YFSETQ. CDR3 size: 17 residues. After removal of 4 bases from V and 0 bases from J, the junction contained 10 bases not matched to a gene. This CDR3 reads CASSAEGQLSSYNEQFF. The CDR3 DNA sequence: TGCGCCAGCAGCGCCGAGGGACAGCTCAGCTCCTACAATGAGCAGTTCTTC.

The chain uses TRBV6-2 or TRBV6-3 and TRBJ2-7; D is ambiguous. The CDR3 length is 12 residues. V lost 5 bases and J 4 bases, leaving 9 bases between the germline ends. Germline V lookup: CDR1 MNHEY, CDR2 SVGEGT. CDR3 residues: CASSKPDYEQYF. CDR3 in DNA: TGTGCCAGCAGTAAACCAGATTACGAGCAGTACTTC.

The J gene is TRBJ1-4, the V gene TRBV4-1, with unresolved D. This CDR3 comprises 12 residues. Trimming stripped 6 bases from V and 7 bases from J, with 9 bases between. Germline loops: CDR1 MGHRA, CDR2 YSYEKL. The CDR3 region is CASRSRGEKLFF. CDR3 DNA: TGCGCCAGCAGGTCACGGGGTGAAAAACTGTTTTTT.